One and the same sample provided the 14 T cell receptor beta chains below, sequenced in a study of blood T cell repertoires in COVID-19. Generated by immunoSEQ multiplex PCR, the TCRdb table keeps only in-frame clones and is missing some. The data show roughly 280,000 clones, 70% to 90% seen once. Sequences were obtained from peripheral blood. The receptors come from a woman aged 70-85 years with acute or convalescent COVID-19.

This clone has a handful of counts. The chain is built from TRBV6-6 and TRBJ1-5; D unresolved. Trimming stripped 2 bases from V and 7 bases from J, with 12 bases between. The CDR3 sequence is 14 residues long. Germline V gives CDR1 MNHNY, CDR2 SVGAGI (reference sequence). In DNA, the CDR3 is TGTGCCAGCAGTTACATGGAGGGAAACCAGCCCCAGCATTTT. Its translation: CASSYMEGNQPQHF.

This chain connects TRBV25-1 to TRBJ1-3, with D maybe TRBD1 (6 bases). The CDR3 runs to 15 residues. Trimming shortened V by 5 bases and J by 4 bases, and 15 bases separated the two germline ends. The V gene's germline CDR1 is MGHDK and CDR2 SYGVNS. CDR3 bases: TGTGCCAGCAGTTTGTCAGGGGTTCGGGGAAACACCATATATTTT. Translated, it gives CASSLSGVRGNTIYF.

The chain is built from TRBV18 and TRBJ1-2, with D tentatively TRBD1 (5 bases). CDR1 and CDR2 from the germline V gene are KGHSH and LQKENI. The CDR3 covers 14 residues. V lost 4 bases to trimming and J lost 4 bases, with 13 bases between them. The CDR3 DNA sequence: TGTGCCAGCTCACAACAGGCGAGCGCCTATGGCTACACCTTC. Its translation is CASSQQASAYGYTF.

The CDR3, as DNA: TGTGCCAGCAGTGAGAGAATGTTTTACTATGGCTACACCTTC. Translated: CASSERMFYYGYTF. This chain uses TRBV6-1 with TRBJ1-2; no clear D gene. The CDR3 contains 14 residues. Germline V gene data show CDR1 as MNHNS and CDR2 as SASEGT. Trimming took off 3 bases at V and 3 bases at J, with 11 bases between the two ends.

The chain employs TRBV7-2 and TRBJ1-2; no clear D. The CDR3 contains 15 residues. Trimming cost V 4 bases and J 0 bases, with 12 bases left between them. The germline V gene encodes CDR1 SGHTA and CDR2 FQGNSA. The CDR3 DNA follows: TGTGCCAGCAGCTCCCCGGTACAGACTAACTATGGCTACACCTTC. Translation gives CASSSPVQTNYGYTF.

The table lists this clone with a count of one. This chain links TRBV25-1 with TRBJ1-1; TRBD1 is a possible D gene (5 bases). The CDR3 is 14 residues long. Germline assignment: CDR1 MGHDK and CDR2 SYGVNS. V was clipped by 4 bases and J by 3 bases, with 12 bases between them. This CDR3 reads CASSGDSSHTEAFF. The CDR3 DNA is TGTGCCAGCAGTGGCGACAGCAGCCACACTGAAGCTTTCTTT.

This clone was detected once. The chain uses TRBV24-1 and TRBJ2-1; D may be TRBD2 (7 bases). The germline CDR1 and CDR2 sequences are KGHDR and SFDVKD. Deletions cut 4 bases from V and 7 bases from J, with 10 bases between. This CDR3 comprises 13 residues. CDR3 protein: CATSEGGGNEQFF. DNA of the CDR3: TGTGCCACCAGTGAAGGGGGAGGGAATGAGCAGTTCTTC.

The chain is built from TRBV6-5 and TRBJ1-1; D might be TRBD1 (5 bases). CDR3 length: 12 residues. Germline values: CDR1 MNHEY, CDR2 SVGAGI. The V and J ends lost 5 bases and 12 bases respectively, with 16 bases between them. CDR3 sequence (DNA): TGTGCCAGCAGTCCCTCCCAGGGCGAACCTTTCTTT. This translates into CASSPSQGEPFF.

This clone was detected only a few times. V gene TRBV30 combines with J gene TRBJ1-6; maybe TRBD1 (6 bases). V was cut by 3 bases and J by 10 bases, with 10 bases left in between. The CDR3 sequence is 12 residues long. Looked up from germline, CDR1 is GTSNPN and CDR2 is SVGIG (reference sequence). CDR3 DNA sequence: TGTGCCTGGAGGTTCCAGGGGTCACCCCTCCACTTT. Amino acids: CAWRFQGSPLHF.

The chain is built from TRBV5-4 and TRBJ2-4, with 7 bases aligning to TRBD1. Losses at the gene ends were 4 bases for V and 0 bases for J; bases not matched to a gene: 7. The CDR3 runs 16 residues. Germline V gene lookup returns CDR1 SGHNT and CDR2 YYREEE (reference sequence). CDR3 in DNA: TGTGCCAGCAGCCCGGCCTCAGGGGGAGCCAAAAACATTCAGTACTTC. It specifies CASSPASGGAKNIQYF. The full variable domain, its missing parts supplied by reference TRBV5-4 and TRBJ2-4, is ETGVTQSPTHLIKTRGQQVTLRCSSQSGHNTVSWYQQALGQGPQFIFQYYREEENGRGNFPPRFSGLQFPNYSSELNVNALELDDSALYLCASSPASGGAKNIQYFGAGTRLSVL.

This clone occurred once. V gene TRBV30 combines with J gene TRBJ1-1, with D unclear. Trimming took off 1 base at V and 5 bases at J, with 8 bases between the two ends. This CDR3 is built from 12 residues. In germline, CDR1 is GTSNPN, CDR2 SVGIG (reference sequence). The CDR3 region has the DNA TGTGCCTGGAGTGGTGGGAGTACTGAAGCTTTCTTT. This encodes CAWSGGSTEAFF.

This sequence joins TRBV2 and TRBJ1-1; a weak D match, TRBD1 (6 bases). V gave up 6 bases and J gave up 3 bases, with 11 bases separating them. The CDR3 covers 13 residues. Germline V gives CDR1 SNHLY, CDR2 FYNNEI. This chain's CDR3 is CASRSWTDTEAFF. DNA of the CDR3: TGTGCCAGCAGGTCCTGGACAGACACTGAAGCTTTCTTT.

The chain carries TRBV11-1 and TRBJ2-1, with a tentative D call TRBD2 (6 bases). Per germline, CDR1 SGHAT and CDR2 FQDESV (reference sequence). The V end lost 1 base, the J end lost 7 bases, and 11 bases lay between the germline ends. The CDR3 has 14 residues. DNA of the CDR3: TGTGCCAGCAGCTTAGTAACCGGGAGTAATGAGCAGTTCTTC. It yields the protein CASSLVTGSNEQFF.

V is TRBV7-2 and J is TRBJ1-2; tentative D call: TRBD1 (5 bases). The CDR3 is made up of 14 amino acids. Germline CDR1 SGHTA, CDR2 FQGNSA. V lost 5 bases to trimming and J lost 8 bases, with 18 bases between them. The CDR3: CASSPGGGVMGYTF. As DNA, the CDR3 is TGTGCCAGCAGCCCTGGTGGGGGGGTTATGGGCTACACCTTC.